This T cell receptor (beta chain) came from a study of technical replicates of blood from four donors. Generated by immunoSEQ multiplex PCR, the TCRdb table keeps only in-frame clones and is missing some. Altogether approximately 49,000 clones are present, approximately 90% being singletons, with the ten largest covering around 3.9%. This CDR3 has 15 residues. With V trimmed by 3 bases and J by 6 bases, 7 bases remained unmatched. Germline loops: CDR1 SNHLY, CDR2 FYNNEI. The source is a human donor in good health. Some clones in this sample may be carry-over from other donors' samples. V usage is TRBV2 and J usage is TRBJ1-1; 10 nucleotides line up with TRBD1. Input material: PBMCs. CDR3 sequence: CASSEGQGIRAEAFF. CDR3 nucleotide sequence: TGTGCCAGCAGTGAGGGACAGGGGATTCGAGCTGAAGCTTTCTTT. The complete variable domain, with remaining parts taken from reference TRBV2 and TRBJ1-1, reads EPEVTQTPSHQVTQMGQEVILRCVPISNHLYFYWYRQILGQKVEFLVSFYNNEISEKSEIFDDQFSVERPDGSNFTLKIRSTKLEDSAMYFCASSEGQGIRAEAFFGQGTRLTVV.